These T cell receptor beta chains were read from a single sample in a study of cytomegalovirus exposure and HLA in healthy donors. This table comes from immunoSEQ multiplex PCR, and its TCRdb copy is limited to in-frame clones, with some not included. The sample comprises 150,000 to 200,000 clones, roughly 79% of which are singletons, and roughly 4.9% rests with the top ten. The specimen was PBMCs. The receptors here all came from a woman younger than 30 in good health and CMV-seropositive. The CDR3 runs from the conserved cysteine through the conserved F or W. Fields, in order: clone size, J gene, V gene, D gene, CDR3 protein, CDR3 DNA. D genes are given only for firm matches. The size field is filled for only some rows; it gives once, few, many or a size class.

>once|TRBJ1-2|TRBV4-1|NA
CASSPPGGHGYTF
TGCGCCAGCAGCCCCCCCGGAGGGCACGGCTACACCTTC
>NA|TRBJ1-5|TRBV5-6|NA
CASSLSGQPQHF
TGTGCCAGCAGCTTGTCCGGGCAGCCCCAGCATTTT
>NA|TRBJ2-7|TRBV5-1|NA
CASSKDTYEQYF
TGCGCCAGCAGCAAAGACACCTACGAGCAGTACTTC
>few|TRBJ2-7|TRBV7-2|TRBD2
CASSLGLAGNYEQYF
TGTGCCAGCAGCTTAGGACTAGCTGGAAACTACGAGCAGTACTTC
>NA|TRBJ2-7|TRBV5-1|NA
CASSLTPYEQYF
TGCGCCAGCAGCTTGACCCCCTACGAGCAGTACTTC
>NA|TRBJ1-3|TRBV29-1|NA
CSVEDRWSGNTIYF
TGCAGCGTTGAAGACAGATGGTCTGGAAACACCATATATTTT
>NA|TRBJ1-2|TRBV9|NA
CASSLQTGSNYGYTF
TGTGCCAGCAGCCTCCAAACCGGGTCCAACTATGGCTACACCTTC
>NA|TRBJ2-2|TRBV7-9|TRBD1
CASSLGDRDAGELFF
TGTGCCAGCAGCTTAGGGGACAGGGACGCCGGGGAGCTGTTTTTT
>NA|TRBJ2-1|TRBV9|TRBD2
CASSVEGRAANEQFF
TGTGCCAGCAGCGTAGAGGGGAGGGCGGCCAATGAGCAGTTCTTC
>once|TRBJ2-5|TRBV7-8|TRBD2
CASSATSGGMQIETQYF
TGTGCCAGCAGCGCTACTAGCGGGGGGATGCAGATCGAGACCCAGTACTTC
>NA|TRBJ2-7|TRBV2|TRBD1
CASSVNRGSYEQYF
TGTGCCAGCAGTGTGAACAGGGGATCCTACGAGCAGTACTTC
>NA|TRBJ1-6|TRBV2|NA
CASSARPGISNSPLHF
TGTGCCAGCAGTGCCCGTCCAGGGATAAGTAATTCACCCCTCCACTTT
>NA|TRBJ2-5|TRBV5-1|NA
CASSSQGRETQYF
TGCGCCAGCAGCTCACAGGGTAGGGAGACCCAGTACTTC
>NA|TRBJ1-1|TRBV29-1|TRBD1
CSANLAGGGGGTEAFF
TGCAGCGCTAACCTTGCAGGGGGCGGGGGTGGCACTGAAGCTTTCTTT
>NA|TRBJ1-1|TRBV5-6|TRBD1
CASSPGTGAHTEAFF
TGTGCCAGCAGCCCGGGGACAGGAGCGCACACTGAAGCTTTCTTT
>once|TRBJ2-7|TRBV13|NA
CASSPGREVSYEQYF
TGTGCCAGCTCCCCGGGCAGGGAGGTCTCCTACGAGCAGTACTTC
>few|TRBJ2-1|TRBV4-2|TRBD2
CASSQDPASGGAHEQFF
TGTGCCAGCAGCCAAGATCCCGCTAGCGGGGGGGCCCATGAGCAGTTCTTC
>NA|TRBJ2-2|TRBV6-5|NA
CASSSNKIGELFF
TGTGCCAGCAGTTCAAACAAGATCGGGGAGCTGTTTTTT
>few|TRBJ2-7|TRBV6-5|NA
CASSYAGTARYEQYF
TGTGCCAGCAGTTACGCCGGGACTGCCCGTTACGAGCAGTACTTC
>NA|TRBJ2-1|TRBV4-1|NA
CASRDSGYNEQFF
TGCGCCAGCAGGGACAGCGGCTACAATGAGCAGTTCTTC
>NA|TRBJ2-1|TRBV13|NA
CASSLGDKRQEQFF
TGTGCCAGCAGCTTAGGTGATAAGCGGCAGGAGCAGTTCTTC
>NA|TRBJ2-7|TRBV30|TRBD1
CAWTKGGQGRSRYEQYF
TGTGCCTGGACGAAAGGGGGACAGGGTAGGTCAAGGTACGAGCAGTACTTC
>NA|TRBJ2-7|TRBV6-1|NA
CASSETGFLYEQYF
TGTGCCAGCAGTGAAACAGGCTTCCTCTACGAGCAGTACTTC
>NA|TRBJ1-3|TRBV19|NA
CASSTPGRSDTIYF
TGTGCCAGTAGTACTCCAGGGAGGTCAGACACCATATATTTT
>NA|TRBJ1-2|TRBV23-1|TRBD1
CASSQSTGLPVIYGYTF
TGCGCCAGCAGTCAATCGACAGGGTTGCCTGTTATCTATGGCTACACCTTC
>NA|TRBJ2-1|TRBV5-1|NA
CASSLPGHENEQFF
TGCGCCAGCAGCTTGCCGGGACACGAAAATGAGCAGTTCTTC
>few|TRBJ2-6|TRBV29-1|TRBD2
CSVESWTSGGGANVLTF
TGCAGCGTTGAAAGTTGGACTAGCGGGGGTGGGGCCAACGTCCTGACTTTC
>NA|TRBJ1-4|TRBV30|TRBD1
CAWHRGPGEKLFF
TGTGCCTGGCACAGGGGGCCTGGGGAAAAACTGTTTTTT
>once|TRBJ1-2|TRBV7-9|TRBD1
CASGGQGQNRYGYTF
TGTGCCAGCGGTGGACAGGGGCAAAATCGCTATGGCTACACCTTC
>NA|TRBJ2-3|TRBV2|NA
CASSTASFITDTQYF
TGTGCCAGCAGTACTGCTAGCTTTATTACAGATACGCAGTATTTT
>NA|TRBJ2-7|TRBV7-9|TRBD2
CASSLAGLAGWYTDHEQYF
TGTGCCAGCAGCTTAGCGGGACTAGCGGGGTGGTATACCGACCACGAGCAGTACTTC
>NA|TRBJ2-1|TRBV7-2|TRBD1
CASRRQGAGSYNEQFF
TGTGCCAGCAGACGACAGGGGGCGGGATCCTACAATGAGCAGTTCTTC
>NA|TRBJ1-6|TRBV6-4|NA
CASSERGRSYNSPLHF
TGTGCCAGCAGTGAACGGGGAAGGTCCTATAATTCACCCCTCCACTTT
>NA|TRBJ2-5|TRBV7-9|NA
CASTLGVEQTQYF
TGTGCCAGCACACTCGGGGTTGAGCAGACCCAGTACTTC
>NA|TRBJ1-1|TRBV6-4|NA
CARQGDEAFF
TGTGCCAGACAGGGTGATGAAGCTTTCTTT
>NA|TRBJ2-7|TRBV4-1|NA
CASSQEVGAYEQYF
TGCGCCAGCAGCCAAGAAGTAGGGGCCTACGAGCAGTACTTC
>NA|TRBJ2-1|TRBV5-6|TRBD2
CASSLGAGGYNEQFF
TGTGCCAGCAGCTTGGGAGCGGGGGGATACAATGAGCAGTTCTTC
>NA|TRBJ1-1|TRBV7-3|NA
CASSSTVGGGVNTEAFF
TGTGCCAGCAGCTCTACTGTGGGCGGAGGGGTGAACACTGAAGCTTTCTTT
>NA|TRBJ2-3|TRBV4-3|TRBD2
CASSQVSGSTDTQYF
TGCGCCAGCAGCCAGGTTAGCGGGTCCACAGATACGCAGTATTTT
>NA|TRBJ2-3|TRBV2|NA
CARWPRAGELDTQYF
TGTGCCAGATGGCCGCGGGCCGGAGAACTCGATACGCAGTATTTT
>NA|TRBJ1-4|TRBV5-1|TRBD1
CASSLVPQGDNEKLFF
TGCGCCAGCAGCTTGGTTCCCCAGGGGGATAATGAAAAACTGTTTTTT
>once|TRBJ2-7|TRBV2|NA
CASSERGRHEQYF
TGTGCCAGCAGTGAAAGGGGTAGGCACGAGCAGTACTTC
>NA|TRBJ2-1|TRBV13|NA
CASSLAAGTVGGNEQFF
TGTGCCAGCAGCTTAGCCGCGGGGACAGTGGGGGGCAATGAGCAGTTCTTC